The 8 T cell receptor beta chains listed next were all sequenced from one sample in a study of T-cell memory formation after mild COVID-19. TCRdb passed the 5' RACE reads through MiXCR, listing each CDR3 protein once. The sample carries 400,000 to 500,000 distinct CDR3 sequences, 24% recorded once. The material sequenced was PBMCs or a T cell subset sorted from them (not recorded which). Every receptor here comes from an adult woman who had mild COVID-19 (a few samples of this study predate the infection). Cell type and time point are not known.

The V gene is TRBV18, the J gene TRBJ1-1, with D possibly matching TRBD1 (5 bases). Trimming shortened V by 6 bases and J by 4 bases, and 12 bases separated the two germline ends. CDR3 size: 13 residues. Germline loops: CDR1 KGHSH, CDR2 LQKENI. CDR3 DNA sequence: TGTGCCAGCTCTGCGGGGGTTAGCACTGAAGCTTTCTTT. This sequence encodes CASSAGVSTEAFF.

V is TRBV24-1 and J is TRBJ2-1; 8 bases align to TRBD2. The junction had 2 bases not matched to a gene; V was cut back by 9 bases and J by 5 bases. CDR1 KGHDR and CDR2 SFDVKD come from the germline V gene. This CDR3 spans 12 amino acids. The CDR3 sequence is CATQRGNNEQFF. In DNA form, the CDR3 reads TGTGCCACCCAGCGGGGGAACAATGAGCAGTTCTTC.

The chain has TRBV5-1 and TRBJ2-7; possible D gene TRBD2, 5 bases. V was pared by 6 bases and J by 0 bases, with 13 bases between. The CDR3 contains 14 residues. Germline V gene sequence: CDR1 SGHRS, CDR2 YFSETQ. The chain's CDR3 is CASTLPGNSYEQYF. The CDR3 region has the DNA TGCGCCAGCACCCTTCCGGGGAACTCCTACGAGCAGTACTTC.

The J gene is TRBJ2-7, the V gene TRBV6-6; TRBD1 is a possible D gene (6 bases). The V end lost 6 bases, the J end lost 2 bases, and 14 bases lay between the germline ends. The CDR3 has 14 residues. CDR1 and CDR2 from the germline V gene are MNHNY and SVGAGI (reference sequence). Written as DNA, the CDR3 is TGTGCCAGCAGCCACGGGACACCAACCTACGAGCAGTACTTC. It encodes CASSHGTPTYEQYF.

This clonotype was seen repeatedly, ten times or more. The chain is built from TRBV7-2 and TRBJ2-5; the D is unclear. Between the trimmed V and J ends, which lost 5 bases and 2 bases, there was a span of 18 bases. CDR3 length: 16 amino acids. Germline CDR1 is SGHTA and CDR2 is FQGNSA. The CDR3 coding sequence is TGTGCCAGCAGCGCCGGCGGATGGGGAAGGCAAGAGACCCAGTACTTC. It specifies CASSAGGWGRQETQYF.

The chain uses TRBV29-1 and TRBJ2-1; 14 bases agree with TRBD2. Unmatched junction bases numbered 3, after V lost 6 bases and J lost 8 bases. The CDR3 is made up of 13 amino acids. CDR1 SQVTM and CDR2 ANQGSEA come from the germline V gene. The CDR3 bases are TGCAGCGTGGGGACTAGCGGGAGAGATGAGCAGTTCTTC. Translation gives CSVGTSGRDEQFF.

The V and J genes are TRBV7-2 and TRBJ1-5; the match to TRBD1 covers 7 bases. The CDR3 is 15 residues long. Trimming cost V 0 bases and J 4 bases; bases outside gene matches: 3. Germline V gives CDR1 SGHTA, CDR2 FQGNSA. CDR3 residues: CASSLAHRGNQPQHF. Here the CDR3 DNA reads TGTGCCAGCAGCTTAGCGCACAGGGGTAATCAGCCCCAGCATTTT.

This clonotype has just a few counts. The CDR3 spells CASSPRQGPYGYTF. The CDR3 bases are TGTGCCAGCAGTCCTAGACAGGGGCCCTATGGCTACACCTTC. This chain uses TRBV12-3 or TRBV12-4 with TRBJ1-2, with 8 bases fitting TRBD1. The CDR3 is 14 residues long. Germline trimming cut 5 bases from V and 4 bases from J; bases unmatched to any gene: 6.